Listed below are T cell receptor beta chains from one sample, sequenced in a study of T cells in Graves' hyperthyroidism and ophthalmopathy. One entry per CDR3 protein results from TCRdb running MiXCR on the multiplex PCR reads. This table has 480,000 or so distinct CDR3 sequences, approximately 48% appearing once. The sample taken for sequencing was peripheral blood or thyroid tissue (not recorded which). These receptor sequences come from an adult woman with Graves' disease, either hyperthyroidism or ophthalmopathy (not recorded which). CDR3s include the opening cysteine and the closing phenylalanine or tryptophan.

V: TRBV19; length: 13; J: TRBJ1-2; CDR3: CASSIGTGPGYTF
V: TRBV12-3/TRBV12-4; length: 15; J: TRBJ2-7; CDR3: CASSFGTGGSYEQYF
V: TRBV12-3/TRBV12-4; length: 13; J: TRBJ1-2; CDR3: CASSLEQGYGYTF
V: TRBV20-1; length: 15; J: TRBJ1-3; CDR3: CSARDGGGVSNTIYF
V: TRBV28; length: 13; J: TRBJ1-6; CDR3: CATRQGNDSPLHF
V: TRBV7-2; length: 15; J: TRBJ1-5; CDR3: CASSFGPLSNQPQHF
V: TRBV15; length: 13; J: TRBJ2-5; CDR3: CATSRSFGETQYF
V: TRBV20-1; length: 13; J: TRBJ2-7; CDR3: CSARPGQTYEQYF
V: TRBV20-1; length: 13; J: TRBJ1-1; CDR3: CSARDPRGLKAFF
V: TRBV3-1; length: 15; J: TRBJ2-7; CDR3: CASSQPLAGRYEQYF
V: TRBV11-1; length: 16; J: TRBJ2-7; CDR3: CASSLVSSPKGNEQYF
V: TRBV9; length: 14; J: TRBJ1-5; CDR3: CASSVGGGNQPRHF
V: TRBV7-2; length: 15; J: TRBJ1-1; CDR3: CASSRGYGGNTEAFF
V: TRBV3-1; length: 16; J: TRBJ2-5; CDR3: CASSQELSSGIGTQYF
V: TRBV7-8; length: 15; J: TRBJ2-5; CDR3: CASDSGLAGQETQYF
V: TRBV7-2; length: 13; J: TRBJ2-7; CDR3: CASSLGDSVEQYF
V: TRBV28; length: 14; J: TRBJ1-2; CDR3: CASSLFQGTDGYTF
V: TRBV7-9; length: 16; J: TRBJ1-5; CDR3: CASSQPRDRQDQPQHF
V: TRBV30; length: 12; J: TRBJ1-5; CDR3: CAWGQGDQPQHF
V: TRBV5-4; length: 16; J: TRBJ2-7; CDR3: CASSFYPGADSYEQYF
V: TRBV7-9; length: 13; J: TRBJ2-3; CDR3: CASSTSGTDTQYF
V: TRBV2; length: 14; J: TRBJ2-3; CDR3: CASSRQTFEDTQYF
V: TRBV20-1; length: 15; J: TRBJ1-5; CDR3: CSARDTSGPGQPQHF
V: TRBV4-1; length: 13; J: TRBJ1-5; CDR3: CASSQGLQQPQHF
V: TRBV20-1; length: 12; J: TRBJ1-2; CDR3: CSARDRSYGYTF
V: TRBV7-2; length: 15; J: TRBJ1-2; CDR3: CASSPKGTGFHGYTF
V: TRBV10-3; length: 13; J: TRBJ2-7; CDR3: CAIRGNWEYEQYF
V: TRBV7-2; length: 15; J: TRBJ1-1; CDR3: CASRRSTVVNTEAFF
V: TRBV20-1; length: 16; J: TRBJ1-2; CDR3: CSASGWDTSGDDGYTF
V: TRBV12-3/TRBV12-4; length: 13; J: TRBJ2-5; CDR3: CASREQGVGTQYF
V: TRBV7-9; length: 15; J: TRBJ1-2; CDR3: CASSQDSTGVYGYTF
V: TRBV10-3; length: 16; J: TRBJ1-4; CDR3: CAISDGTGVLDEKLFF
V: TRBV6-5; length: 18; J: TRBJ1-1; CDR3: CASSYYYPDRGDFTEAFF
V: TRBV20-1; length: 15; J: TRBJ1-1; CDR3: CSARDPLSGGTEAFF
V: TRBV14; length: 15; J: TRBJ2-7; CDR3: CASSQDTSKGYEQYF
V: TRBV7-2; length: 15; J: TRBJ2-2; CDR3: CASSLRAGGTGELFF
V: TRBV27; length: 12; J: TRBJ1-1; CDR3: CASSFQQGVLVF
V: TRBV20-1; length: 13; J: TRBJ2-7; CDR3: CSASRARLYEQYF
V: TRBV7-9; length: 15; J: TRBJ2-5; CDR3: CASSLAGVFQETQYF
V: TRBV10-3; length: 15; J: TRBJ2-7; CDR3: CASNGLSSGGYEQYF
V: TRBV20-1; length: 14; J: TRBJ2-7; CDR3: CSASGTSGNYEQYF